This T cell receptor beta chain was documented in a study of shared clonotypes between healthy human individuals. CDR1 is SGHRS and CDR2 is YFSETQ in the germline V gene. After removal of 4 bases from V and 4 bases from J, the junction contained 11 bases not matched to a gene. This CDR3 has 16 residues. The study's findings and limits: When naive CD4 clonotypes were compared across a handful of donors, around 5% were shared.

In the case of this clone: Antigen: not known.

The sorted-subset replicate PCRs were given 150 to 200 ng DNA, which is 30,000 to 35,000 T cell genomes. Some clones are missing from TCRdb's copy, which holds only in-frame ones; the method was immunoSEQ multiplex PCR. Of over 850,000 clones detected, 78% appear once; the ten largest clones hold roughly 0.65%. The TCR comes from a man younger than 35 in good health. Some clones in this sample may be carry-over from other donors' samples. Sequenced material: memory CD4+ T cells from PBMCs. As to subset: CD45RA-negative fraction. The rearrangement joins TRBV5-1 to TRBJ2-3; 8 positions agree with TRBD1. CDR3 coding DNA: TGCGCCAGCAGCCCTACAGGGGGGCATTATTCAGATACGCAGTATTTT. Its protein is CASSPTGGHYSDTQYF.